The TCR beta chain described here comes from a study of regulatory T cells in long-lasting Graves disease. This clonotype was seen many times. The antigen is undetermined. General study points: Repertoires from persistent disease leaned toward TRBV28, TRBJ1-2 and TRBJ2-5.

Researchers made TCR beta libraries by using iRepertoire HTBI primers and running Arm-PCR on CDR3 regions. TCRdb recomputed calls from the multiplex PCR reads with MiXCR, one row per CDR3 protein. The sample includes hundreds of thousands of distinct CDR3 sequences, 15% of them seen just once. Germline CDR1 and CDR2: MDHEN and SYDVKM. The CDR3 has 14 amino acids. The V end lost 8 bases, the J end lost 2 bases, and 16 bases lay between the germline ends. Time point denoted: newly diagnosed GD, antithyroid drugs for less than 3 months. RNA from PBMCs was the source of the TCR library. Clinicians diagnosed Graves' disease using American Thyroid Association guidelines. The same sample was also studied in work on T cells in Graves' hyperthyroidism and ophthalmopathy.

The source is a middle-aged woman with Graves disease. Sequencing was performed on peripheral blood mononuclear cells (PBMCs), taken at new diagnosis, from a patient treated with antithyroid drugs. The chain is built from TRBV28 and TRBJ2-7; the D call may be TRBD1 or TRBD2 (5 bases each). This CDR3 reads CASFTGTPPYEQYF. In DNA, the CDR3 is TGTGCCAGCTTTACCGGGACCCCTCCCTACGAGCAGTACTTC.